These 32 T cell receptor beta chains came from one sample sequenced in a study of shared clonotypes between healthy human individuals. The assay was immunoSEQ multiplex PCR, and TCRdb's table has in-frame clones only and misses some. The sample has millions of clones; 85% to 95% are singletons. The specimen sequenced was naive CD4+ T cells sorted from blood. The sample's subset: CD45RA+ positively selected. The receptors derive from a young man in good health.

Note on this clone: The sample holds other DNA sequences that translate to the same CDR3. The chain links TRBV29-1 to TRBJ2-2; either TRBD1 or TRBD2 may supply D (6 bases each). The V gene's germline CDR1 is SQVTM and CDR2 ANQGSEA. Trimming took off 3 bases at V and 5 bases at J, with 10 bases between the two ends. This CDR3 is 13 amino acids long. CDR3 in DNA: TGCAGCGTTGATAGAGGGGGGACCGGGGAGCTGTTTTTT. This encodes CSVDRGGTGELFF.

This sequence joins TRBV4-1 and TRBJ2-2; perhaps TRBD1 as D (6 bases). V lost 2 bases, J lost 7 bases, and 14 bases lay in between. The CDR3 is 15 amino acids. CDR1 is MGHRA, CDR2 YSYEKL, per germline. CDR3 DNA: TGCGCCAGCAGCCAATTACCACAGGGAAGCGGGGAGCTGTTTTTT. Its protein is CASSQLPQGSGELFF.

The chain links TRBV5-4 to TRBJ1-2; 12 nucleotides agree with TRBD1. Germline lookup yields CDR1 SGHNT and CDR2 YYREEE (reference sequence). Trimming cost V 2 bases and J 8 bases; bases outside gene matches: 7. The CDR3 spans 15 residues. This CDR3 is CASSFSGQGAGGYTF. CDR3 nucleotides: TGTGCCAGCAGCTTTTCGGGACAGGGGGCGGGAGGCTACACCTTC. Full variable domain (remainder filled in from reference TRBV5-4 and TRBJ1-2): ETGVTQSPTHLIKTRGQQVTLRCSSQSGHNTVSWYQQALGQGPQFIFQYYREEENGRGNFPPRFSGLQFPNYSSELNVNALELDDSALYLCASSFSGQGAGGYTFGSGTRLTVV.

On this clone itself: This sample includes further DNA sequences coding for the same CDR3. The rearrangement joins TRBV5-1 to TRBJ1-3; possibly TRBD1 for D (5 bases). Per the germline V gene, CDR1 is SGHRS and CDR2 is YFSETQ. The ends were cut back, 1 base at V and 3 bases at J, with 8 bases in the middle. The CDR3 is made up of 14 amino acids. As DNA, the CDR3 is TGCGCCAGCAGCTTGACAGGCGATGGAAACACCATATATTTT. It is translated as CASSLTGDGNTIYF.

The chain combines TRBV30 with TRBJ1-2; 7 bases map to TRBD1. V shed 5 bases, J shed 4 bases, and the junction held 10 bases outside the gene matches. The CDR3 has 14 amino acids. Germline V gene sequence: CDR1 GTSNPN, CDR2 SVGIG (reference sequence). CDR3 loop: CAWAPGQLPYGYTF. The DNA of the CDR3 is TGTGCCTGGGCTCCGGGACAGCTACCCTATGGCTACACCTTC. Filled out from reference TRBV30 and TRBJ1-2, the complete variable domain reads SQTIHQWPATLVQPVGSPLSLECTVEGTSNPNLYWYRQAAGRGLQLLFYSVGIGQISSEVPQNLSASRPQDRQFILSSKKLLLSDSGFYLCAWAPGQLPYGYTFGSGTRLTVV.

The V call is TRBV29-1, the J call TRBJ2-3; D unclear. CDR1 is SQVTM and CDR2 is ANQGSEA in the germline V gene. Trimming removed 7 bases at V and 2 bases at J, with 13 bases between. This CDR3 spans 13 amino acids. This CDR3 is CSALLVFTDTQYF. Written as DNA, the CDR3 is TGCAGCGCGCTTCTAGTCTTCACAGATACGCAGTATTTT.

The chain uses TRBV7-8 and TRBJ2-7, with 13 positions matching TRBD2. Germline CDR1 reads SGHVS; CDR2 reads FQNEAQ. The J segment lost 5 bases and the V segment lost 3 bases, leaving 1 base of the junction unmatched. The CDR3 runs 14 residues. The CDR3 DNA reads TGTGCCAGCAGCTTGGGGACTAGCGGGAACGAGCAGTACTTC. The encoded protein is CASSLGTSGNEQYF.

This chain uses TRBV2 with TRBJ1-2, with D perhaps matching TRBD1 (5 bases). Deletions cut 4 bases from V and 8 bases from J, with 17 bases between. CDR3 length equals 14 residues. Germline CDR1 reads SNHLY; CDR2 reads FYNNEI. CDR3 in DNA: TGTGCCAGCAGTGGGGACCAGGCTGCAAGGGGCTACACCTTC. Translated, it gives CASSGDQAARGYTF.

With regard to this clone: Other nucleotide sequences from this sample produce the same CDR3. The chain is built from TRBV6-6 and TRBJ1-5; possible D gene TRBD1, 5 bases. From germline, CDR1 is MNHNY and CDR2 SVGAGI (reference sequence). The CDR3 is made up of 13 amino acids. The V gene lost 4 bases and the J gene lost 2 bases, with 6 bases spanning the gap. In nucleotides, the CDR3 is TGTGCCAGCAGTTCGACAGGCAATCAGCCCCAGCATTTT. Protein: CASSSTGNQPQHF.

The V and J genes are TRBV28 and TRBJ1-2; 9 nucleotides match TRBD1. In germline, CDR1 is MDHEN, CDR2 SYDVKM. CDR3 size: 12 residues. Germline trimming cut 7 bases from V and 6 bases from J; bases unmatched to any gene: 3. In nucleotides, the CDR3 is TGTGCCAGCATCACAGGGGGCAATGGCTACACCTTC. It yields the protein CASITGGNGYTF.

The chain carries TRBV7-2 and TRBJ2-7; TRBD2 matches 7 bases. This CDR3 spans 14 amino acids. The junction had 11 bases not matched to a gene; V was cut back by 5 bases and J by 7 bases. The germline CDR1 and CDR2 sequences are SGHTA and FQGNSA. CDR3 loop: CASSPLGGVGEQYF. In DNA form, the CDR3 reads TGTGCCAGCAGCCCTTTGGGAGGGGTGGGTGAGCAGTACTTC. The full variable domain, with the rest looked up from reference TRBV7-2 and TRBJ2-7, is GAGVSQSPSNKVTEKGKDVELRCDPISGHTALYWYRQSLGQGLEFLIYFQGNSAPDKSGLPSDRFSAERTGGSVSTLTIQRTQQEDSAVYLCASSPLGGVGEQYFGPGTRLTVT.

The V and J genes are TRBV4-2 and TRBJ2-7; unclear D gene. V was shortened by 0 bases and J by 1 base, with 7 bases between the two germline ends. CDR1 is LGHNA, CDR2 YNFKEQ, per germline. CDR3 length: 14 amino acids. The CDR3 DNA reads TGTGCCAGCAGCCAAGAACCCCAATCCTACGAGCAGTACTTC. The encoded protein is CASSQEPQSYEQYF.

V gene TRBV7-9 combines with J gene TRBJ2-7; D may be TRBD1 (5 bases). This CDR3 comprises 14 residues. CDR1 and CDR2 from the germline V gene are SEHNR and FQNEAQ (reference sequence). V was shortened by 2 bases and J by 6 bases, with 14 bases between the two germline ends. The CDR3 loop reads CASSLRATASEQYF. The CDR3 DNA reads TGTGCCAGCAGCTTACGTGCGACAGCCAGCGAGCAGTACTTC. Full variable domain (remainder filled in from reference TRBV7-9 and TRBJ2-7): DTGVSQNPRHKITKRGQNVTFRCDPISEHNRLYWYRQTLGQGPEFLTYFQNEAQLEKSRLLSDRFSAERPKGSFSTLEIQRTEQGDSAMYLCASSLRATASEQYFGPGTRLTVT.

The chain combines TRBV5-4 with TRBJ1-2, with D unclear. The V end lost 1 base, the J end lost 1 base, and 11 bases lay between the germline ends. The CDR3 extends over 15 amino acids. Germline loops: CDR1 SGHNT, CDR2 YYREEE (reference sequence). CDR3 sequence: CASSLKFSSNYGYTF. CDR3 coding DNA: TGTGCCAGCAGCTTGAAATTCTCCAGTAACTATGGCTACACCTTC.

On this clone itself: The same CDR3 is also encoded by other DNA sequences in this sample. The chain carries TRBV5-1 and TRBJ1-6, with unresolved D. CDR3 size: 15 residues. V gave up 2 bases and J gave up 0 bases, with 6 bases separating them. The V gene's germline CDR1 is SGHRS and CDR2 YFSETQ. CDR3 sequence (DNA): TGCGCCAGCAGCTTAATATCCTCCTATAATTCACCCCTCCACTTT. Protein: CASSLISSYNSPLHF.

The V call is TRBV2, the J call TRBJ2-7, with 7 bases identical to TRBD1. Germline trimming cut 6 bases from V and 7 bases from J; bases unmatched to any gene: 12. Germline V gene lookup returns CDR1 SNHLY and CDR2 FYNNEI. This CDR3 is built from 14 residues. The chain's CDR3 is CASSRDSLLGEQYF. CDR3 bases: TGTGCCAGCAGCCGGGACAGCCTTTTGGGGGAGCAGTACTTC.

J is TRBJ2-7 and V is TRBV2, with 8 bases that match TRBD1. V trimming: 6 bases; J trimming: 1 base; junction bases outside the gene matches: 8. The CDR3 is made up of 15 amino acids. Germline lookup yields CDR1 SNHLY and CDR2 FYNNEI. The CDR3 sequence: CASRRGQVTSYEQYF. The CDR3, as DNA: TGTGCCAGCAGAAGGGGACAGGTAACATCCTACGAGCAGTACTTC.

This clone was recorded once. In the same sample, other DNA sequences code for this CDR3. This chain joins TRBV2 and TRBJ2-7, with D uncertain. Germline CDR1 is SNHLY and CDR2 is FYNNEI. V gave up 5 bases and J gave up 1 base, with 6 bases separating them. This CDR3 contains 12 residues. CDR3 loop: CASSYSSYEQYF. The CDR3 nucleotides read TGTGCCAGCAGTTACAGTTCCTACGAGCAGTACTTC.

J is TRBJ1-3 and V is TRBV28; D unresolved. Between the trimmed V and J ends, which lost 4 bases and 4 bases, there was a span of 8 bases. This CDR3 is built from 13 residues. Germline CDR1 reads MDHEN; CDR2 reads SYDVKM. CDR3 nucleotides: TGTGCCAGCAGTTCGGACTCGGGAAACACCATATATTTT. It specifies CASSSDSGNTIYF.

The J gene is TRBJ2-7, the V gene TRBV7-2; no firm D call. Trimming took off 5 bases at V and 4 bases at J, with 15 bases between the two ends. The CDR3 sequence is 14 residues long. From germline, CDR1 is SGHTA and CDR2 FQGNSA. DNA of the CDR3: TGTGCCAGCAGCCTTGACTCGAGCCCGTACGAGCAGTACTTC. This gives the protein CASSLDSSPYEQYF.

The chain couples TRBV25-1 to TRBJ2-5; D could derive from TRBD1 or TRBD2 (5 bases each). Germline CDR1 reads MGHDK; CDR2 reads SYGVNS. This CDR3 is 12 amino acids long. V was clipped by 8 bases and J by 5 bases, with 12 bases between them. CDR3 sequence: CASLGTTETQYF. CDR3 nucleotide sequence: TGTGCCAGCCTTGGGACCACCGAGACCCAGTACTTC.

The chain carries TRBV2 and TRBJ1-5, with D unclear. Trimming removed 2 bases at V and 1 base at J, with 9 bases between. Germline loops: CDR1 SNHLY, CDR2 FYNNEI. CDR3 size: 15 residues. CDR3 sequence: CASSEMDLSNQPQHF. The CDR3, as DNA: TGTGCCAGCAGTGAAATGGACCTCAGCAATCAGCCCCAGCATTTT.

The chain links TRBV9 to TRBJ1-2, with D tentatively TRBD1 (5 bases). The CDR3 is 13 residues long. The ends were cut back, 4 bases at V and 9 bases at J, with 16 bases in the middle. CDR1 is SGDLS and CDR2 is YYNGEE in the germline V gene. CDR3 bases: TGTGCCAGCAGCTTAACAGGCTTCGGGAGCTACACCTTC. Protein sequence: CASSLTGFGSYTF.

V is TRBV7-2 and J is TRBJ1-4, with D hard to call. The CDR3 extends over 13 amino acids. Germline CDR1 and CDR2: SGHTA and FQGNSA. V was pared by 1 base and J by 4 bases, with 4 bases between. CDR3 in amino acids: CASSLDYNEKLFF. Written as DNA, the CDR3 is TGTGCCAGCAGCTTAGATTATAATGAAAAACTGTTTTTT.

The chain links TRBV29-1 to TRBJ1-2, with D possibly TRBD1 on 5 matching bases. V was clipped by 4 bases and J by 0 bases, with 15 bases between them. The CDR3 consists of 15 residues. Germline V gene data show CDR1 as SQVTM and CDR2 as ANQGSEA. The CDR3 protein is CSVVRDLGANYGYTF. The CDR3 coding sequence is TGCAGCGTTGTAAGGGACTTGGGAGCTAACTATGGCTACACCTTC.

The chain uses TRBV4-1 and TRBJ1-4, with D possibly TRBD1 on 5 matching bases. The CDR3 consists of 15 residues. V was pared by 5 bases and J by 4 bases, with 14 bases between. Germline V gives CDR1 MGHRA, CDR2 YSYEKL. CDR3 residues: CASSAITGRNEKLFF. CDR3 DNA: TGCGCCAGCAGCGCCATTACGGGACGTAATGAAAAACTGTTTTTT.

The V gene is TRBV6-6, the J gene TRBJ2-2; 10 bases map to TRBD1. V was clipped by 0 bases and J by 6 bases; unmatched bases: 4. The CDR3 runs 16 residues. CDR1 and CDR2 from the germline V gene are MNHNY and SVGAGI (reference sequence). CDR3 DNA: TGTGCCAGCAGTTACTCGACAGGGGGCAGGGCCGGGGAGCTGTTTTTT. Amino acids: CASSYSTGGRAGELFF.

J is TRBJ2-1 and V is TRBV7-2; 7 bases are a match to TRBD2. CDR3 length: 14 amino acids. CDR1 and CDR2 (germline): SGHTA, FQGNSA. V dropped 5 bases and J dropped 7; count of bases not matched to a gene: 8. DNA of the CDR3: TGTGCCAGCAGCCGTAGACTAGCAGTGAATGAGCAGTTCTTC. Protein sequence: CASSRRLAVNEQFF.

The CDR3 DNA sequence: TGTGCCAGCAGCCTAACAAAGGGTAGCACTCGTCGGGGAGTTCACACCGGGGAGCTGTTTTTT. Protein sequence: CASSLTKGSTRRGVHTGELFF. V usage is TRBV28 and J usage is TRBJ2-2, with D possibly TRBD2 on 5 matching bases. The germline V gene has CDR1 MDHEN and CDR2 SYDVKM. CDR3 size: 21 residues. V lost 6 bases and J 3 bases, leaving 32 bases between the germline ends.

A remark on this clone: Other DNA variants within this sample encode the same CDR3. This sequence joins TRBV12-5 and TRBJ1-1; D gene ambiguous. V gave up 5 bases and J gave up 2 bases, with 6 bases separating them. There are 12 residues in the CDR3. Per germline, CDR1 LGHNT and CDR2 FRNRAP. DNA for the CDR3: TGTGCTAGTGGTCTCGTCAACACTGAAGCTTTCTTT. Translated: CASGLVNTEAFF. Variable domain in full (rest from reference TRBV12-5 and TRBJ1-1): DARVTQTPRHKVTEMGQEVTMRCQPILGHNTVFWYRQTMMQGLELLAYFRNRAPLDDSGMPKDRFSAEMPDATLATLKIQPSEPRDSAVYFCASGLVNTEAFFGQGTRLTVV.

The chain uses TRBV6-1 and TRBJ2-7, with no clear D. Germline lookup yields CDR1 MNHNS and CDR2 SASEGT. The germline V and J ends were trimmed by 7 bases and 3 bases, with 7 bases remaining between them. CDR3 size: 11 residues. As DNA, the CDR3 is TGTGCCAGCAAAGGCAACTACGAGCAGTACTTC. Translating it yields CASKGNYEQYF.

The chain links TRBV2 to TRBJ2-2; D may match TRBD1 or TRBD2 (5 bases each). The V end was cut by 8 bases, the J end by 4 bases, with 17 bases between. Germline CDR1 SNHLY, CDR2 FYNNEI. The CDR3 totals 15 residues. CDR3 in DNA: TGTGCCAGCGAGATAGGGACCTCGGGCACCGGGGAGCTGTTTTTT. Its translation is CASEIGTSGTGELFF.